A single sample gave rise to the 5 T cell receptor beta chains below, sequenced in a study of human T cells and chemical hapten exposure. From the RACE reads, TCRdb called clonotypes with MiXCR, one entry per CDR3 protein. The profile covers 150,000 to 200,000 distinct CDR3 sequences, with roughly 15% appearing a single time and about 1.8% taken by the ten largest. Time point given: patch test 1, 2 weeks after DPC sensitization. Treatment here: therapeutic diphenylcyclopropenone sensitization with weekly scalp DPC. This specimen consisted of whole blood, obtained in connection with sensitization to the hapten diphenylcyclopropenone (DPC). The receptor source for this set is a woman aged 30 to 39 with alopecia areata. Some clones in this sample may be carry-over from other donors' samples.

This clonotype has more than one count but fewer than ten. The rearrangement joins TRBV28 to TRBJ2-3, with D hard to call. The CDR3 runs to 11 residues. The germline CDR1 and CDR2 sequences are MDHEN and SYDVKM. V lost 5 bases and J lost 6, with 6 bases in between. The CDR3 loop is CASSTRDTQYF. The DNA for the CDR3 is TGTGCCAGCAGTACCCGGGATACGCAGTATTTT.

This sequence joins TRBV5-6 and TRBJ2-2, with 15 bases fitting TRBD2. Trimming at V came to 5 bases and at J to 1 base, leaving 3 bases not matched to a gene. Germline CDR1 SGHDT, CDR2 YYEEEE. CDR3 size: 17 residues. CDR3 amino acids: CASSRTSGRENTGELFF. The CDR3 nucleotides read TGTGCCAGCAGTCGGACTAGCGGGAGGGAGAACACCGGGGAGCTGTTTTTT.

The rearrangement uses TRBV21-1 and TRBJ2-7; the listed D gene, TRBD2, was not tested against the DNA. TRBV21-1 is given as a pseudogene. The CDR3 covers 16 residues. This chain's CDR3 is CASSKGLAGVPYEQYF. CDR3 DNA: TGTGCCAGCAGCAAAGGACTAGCGGGAGTCCCCTACGAGCAGTACTTC.

This chain connects TRBV11-3 to TRBJ2-2; 10 nucleotides align to TRBD1. The ends lost 6 bases at V and 7 bases at J; junction bases unmatched: 8. In germline, CDR1 is SGHNT, CDR2 YENEEA. The CDR3 spans 15 residues. The CDR3 loop is CASSPGTGVIGELFF. The DNA for the CDR3 is TGTGCCAGCAGTCCCGGGACAGGGGTTATCGGGGAGCTGTTTTTT. Combining the CDR3 with reference TRBV11-3 and TRBJ2-2 gives the whole variable domain EAGVVQSPRYKIIEKKQPVAFWCNPISGHNTLYWYLQNLGQGPELLIRYENEEAVDDSQLPKDRFSAERLKGVDSTLKIQPAELGDSAVYLCASSPGTGVIGELFFGEGSRLTVL.

This chain links TRBV7-9 with TRBJ2-7; 12 bases are a match to TRBD2. Germline loops: CDR1 SEHNR, CDR2 FQNEAQ (reference sequence). Unmatched junction bases numbered 10, after V lost 4 bases and J lost 6 bases. CDR3 length equals 16 residues. As DNA, the CDR3 is TGTGCCAGCAGCTCTGGCGGACTAGCGGGGTTTGGCGAGCAGTACTTC. Amino acids: CASSSGGLAGFGEQYF. Full variable domain (remainder filled in from reference TRBV7-9 and TRBJ2-7): DTGVSQNPRHKITKRGQNVTFRCDPISEHNRLYWYRQTLGQGPEFLTYFQNEAQLEKSRLLSDRFSAERPKGSFSTLEIQRTEQGDSAMYLCASSSGGLAGFGEQYFGPGTRLTVT.